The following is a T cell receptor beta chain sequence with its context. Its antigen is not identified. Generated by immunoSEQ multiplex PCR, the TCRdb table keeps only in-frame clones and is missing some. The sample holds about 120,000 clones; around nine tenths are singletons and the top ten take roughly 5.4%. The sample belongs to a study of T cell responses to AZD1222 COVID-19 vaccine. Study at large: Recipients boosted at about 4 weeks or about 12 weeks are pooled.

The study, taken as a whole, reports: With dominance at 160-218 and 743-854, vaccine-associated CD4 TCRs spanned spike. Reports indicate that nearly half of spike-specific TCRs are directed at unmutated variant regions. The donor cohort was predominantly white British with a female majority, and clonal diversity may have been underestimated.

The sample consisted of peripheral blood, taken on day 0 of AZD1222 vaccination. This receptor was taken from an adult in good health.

CDR3 amino acids: CASSYIALQGVDYGYTF. The CDR3 DNA reads as TGTGCCAGCAGTTATATTGCTTTGCAGGGAGTAGACTATGGCTACACCTTC. The V call is TRBV28, the J call TRBJ1-2; weak D call: TRBD1 (5 bases). Trimming shortened V by 4 bases and J by 3 bases, and 21 bases separated the two germline ends. This CDR3 has 17 amino acids. Germline CDR1 reads MDHEN; CDR2 reads SYDVKM.